Listed here are 17 T cell receptor beta chains from one sample, sequenced in a study of CD8+ T cells in alopecia areata (dated 2018 in TCRdb). The library was obtained by the immunoSEQ multiplex PCR assay. For TCR sequencing, RNA was extracted from every sample and reverse transcribed into cDNA to serve as template. TCRdb provides this immuneACCESS table in a form limited to in-frame rearrangements. Some clones are lacking; in checked studies, under half of them reflect an unresolved V gene, and why the rest are absent is not known. Present in this sample are a few hundred thousand clones, 67% of which were seen just once. The ten biggest clones cover around 1.2% of the sample. In light of the paper, this sample's time point label describes: baseline before oral tofacitinib. Source: CD4+ T cells sorted from blood, taken at week 0. The source is a human donor with alopecia areata.

V and J are TRBV15 and TRBJ2-7; D gene ambiguous. CDR3 size: 16 residues. Trimming cost V 5 bases and J 2 bases, with 19 bases left between them. Germline V lookup: CDR1 LNHNV, CDR2 YYDKDF (reference sequence). The CDR3 DNA reads TGTGCCACCAGCCCCCGACTGAGCCGCACAGCCTACGAGCAGTACTTC. Protein product: CATSPRLSRTAYEQYF.

The V gene is TRBV9, the J gene TRBJ1-1; maybe TRBD1 (5 bases). Trimming took 2 bases from V and 2 from J, leaving 13 bases between them. CDR3 length: 15 amino acids. The germline CDR1 and CDR2 sequences are SGDLS and YYNGEE. DNA of the CDR3: TGTGCCAGCAGCGTTCTCCAGACAGAAAACACTGAAGCTTTCTTT. It encodes CASSVLQTENTEAFF.

V and J are TRBV29-1 and TRBJ2-6; 11 bases align to TRBD2. CDR3 length equals 17 residues. Germline V gene lookup returns CDR1 SQVTM and CDR2 ANQGSEA. J lost 0 bases, V lost 5 bases, and 6 bases had no gene match. The CDR3 DNA reads as TGCAGCGTTACCGGGACTAGCGGTAACTCTGGGGCCAACGTCCTGACTTTC. Translation gives CSVTGTSGNSGANVLTF.

This chain uses TRBV29-1 with TRBJ1-4; D uncertain. V lost 3 bases, J lost 7 bases, and 3 bases lay in between. Germline CDR1 SQVTM, CDR2 ANQGSEA. The CDR3 covers 10 residues. The CDR3 coding sequence is TGCAGCGTTGAGGGTGAAAAACTGTTTTTT. This codes for CSVEGEKLFF.

The count of this clone is one. This chain uses TRBV25-1 with TRBJ2-7; D is uncertain. The germline V and J ends were trimmed by 5 bases and 0 bases, with 11 bases remaining between them. The CDR3 totals 14 residues. Germline values: CDR1 MGHDK, CDR2 SYGVNS. The CDR3 sequence is CASSHFRSSYEQYF. The CDR3 nucleotides read TGTGCCAGCAGTCACTTTCGGAGCTCCTACGAGCAGTACTTC.

V and J are TRBV9 and TRBJ1-1; D not resolved. CDR1 is SGDLS, CDR2 YYNGEE, per germline. CDR3 length equals 15 residues. V was cut by 5 bases and J by 2 bases, with 16 bases left in between. This CDR3 is CASSLTVAGNTEAFF. In DNA, the CDR3 is TGTGCCAGCAGTCTCACCGTAGCGGGTAACACTGAAGCTTTCTTT.

The rearrangement joins TRBV5-1 to TRBJ1-6; 9 bases line up with TRBD1. Germline values: CDR1 SGHRS, CDR2 YFSETQ. V lost 4 bases and J lost 7; bases outside the gene matches: 6. The CDR3 covers 15 residues. The CDR3 DNA reads TGCGCCAGCAGCACCGCCGGGACAGGGAATTCACCCCTCCACTTT. It yields the protein CASSTAGTGNSPLHF.

The rearrangement uses TRBV6-6 and TRBJ2-4, with D perhaps TRBD1 (6 bases). There are 12 residues in the CDR3. Per germline, CDR1 MNHNY and CDR2 SVGAGI (reference sequence). V gave up 6 bases and J gave up 8 bases, with 11 bases separating them. The CDR3 DNA reads TGTGCCAGCAGGGCAGGGGTGGACATTCAGTACTTC. Protein product: CASRAGVDIQYF.

J is TRBJ2-5 and V is TRBV30; D is undetermined. The J call may be in error: the DNA end matches TRBJ2-7 better. The CDR3 runs 11 residues. Germline CDR1 is GTSNPN and CDR2 is SVGIG (reference sequence). CDR3 region: CAWSITYEQYF. For the CDR3, the DNA is TGTGCCTGGAGTATCACCTACGAGCAGTACTTC.

This clone was detected once. The CDR3 sequence: CASSSARDQPQHF. CDR3 sequence (DNA): TGTGCCAGCAGTTCCGCAAGGGATCAGCCCCAGCATTTT. The rearrangement joins TRBV6-5 to TRBJ1-5; D is ambiguous. V lost 4 bases, J lost 5 bases, and 9 bases lay in between. Germline loops: CDR1 MNHEY, CDR2 SVGAGI. This CDR3 is 13 amino acids long.

This clone occurred once. The rearrangement joins TRBV19 to TRBJ2-3, with 10 bases matching TRBD2. CDR1 and CDR2 from the germline V gene are LNHDA and SQIVND (reference sequence). This CDR3 has 14 amino acids. V trimming: 5 bases; J trimming: 4 bases; junction bases outside the gene matches: 3. This chain's CDR3 is CASSSGTSADTQYF. The CDR3 region has the DNA TGTGCCAGTAGTTCCGGGACTAGCGCAGATACGCAGTATTTT.

The chain is built from TRBV29-1 and TRBJ2-7; 7 bases line up with TRBD1. Trimming removed 6 bases from V and 2 bases from J; junction bases left unmatched: 7. CDR1 and CDR2 from the germline V gene are SQVTM and ANQGSEA. This CDR3 has 13 residues. The DNA for the CDR3 is TGCAGCGTCTCGACAGGGATCGCCTACGAGCAGTACTTC. Its protein product is CSVSTGIAYEQYF.

The rearrangement links TRBV7-3 to TRBJ1-1, with no clear D. Germline values: CDR1 SGHTA, CDR2 FQGTGA. Trimming stripped 1 base from V and 0 bases from J, with 18 bases between. This CDR3 region has 18 residues. The CDR3 DNA reads as TGTGCCAGCAGCTTAAGACCTCCGGGCGGCCTCATGAACACTGAAGCTTTCTTT. It codes for CASSLRPPGGLMNTEAFF. Looking up the rest from reference TRBV7-3 and TRBJ1-1 gives the full variable domain: GAGVSQTPSNKVTEKGKYVELRCDPISGHTALYWYRQSLGQGPEFLIYFQGTGAADDSGLPNDRFFAVRPEGSVSTLKIQRTERGDSAVYLCASSLRPPGGLMNTEAFFGQGTRLTVV.

The chain employs TRBV25-1 and TRBJ2-2, with 9 bases aligning to TRBD1. CDR1 and CDR2 (germline): MGHDK, SYGVNS. The CDR3 spans 14 residues. Trimming cost V 8 bases and J 0 bases; bases outside gene matches: 1. The CDR3 reads CASGTGSNTGELFF. The CDR3 DNA follows: TGTGCCAGCGGGACAGGGTCGAACACCGGGGAGCTGTTTTTT.

This rearrangement joins TRBV27 to TRBJ2-6, with D uncertain. CDR1 and CDR2 (germline): MNHEY, SMNVEV (reference sequence). The CDR3 extends over 15 amino acids. Deletions cut 7 bases from V and 0 bases from J, with 10 bases between. For the CDR3, the DNA is TGTGCCAGCACCCGGCCGGCCTCTGGGGCCAACGTCCTGACTTTC. This gives the protein CASTRPASGANVLTF.

The chain is built from TRBV4-3 and TRBJ1-2, with 8 bases identical to TRBD1. The germline V gene has CDR1 LGHNA and CDR2 YSLEER. The CDR3 length is 15 residues. V trimming: 0 bases; J trimming: 8 bases; junction bases outside the gene matches: 8. DNA of the CDR3: TGCGCCAGCAGCCAAGAGGACAGGGCCCGCGAAGGCTACACCTTC. Translating gives CASSQEDRAREGYTF.

The chain has TRBV5-1 and TRBJ2-3; D unresolved. The germline CDR1 and CDR2 sequences are SGHRS and YFSETQ. The CDR3 extends over 13 amino acids. Trimming pared 1 base from V and 6 bases from J, leaving 9 bases between. The CDR3 loop is CASSLKEPDTQYF. CDR3 sequence (DNA): TGCGCCAGCAGCTTGAAAGAACCGGATACGCAGTATTTT.